This TCR beta chain was profiled in a study of T cell clonality in common variable immunodeficiency. Each donor provided about 5 to 9 ml of heparinized whole blood. This clone was recorded many times. No antigen is known for it. The read ends 3 residues early relative to the CDR3; the germline J gene fills the gap. Regarding the study as a whole: Fewer deletions and N-nucleotide insertions were reportedly seen in common variable immunodeficiency TCR beta sequences. Authors noted CVID clonality's cause needs subpopulation repertoire sequencing.

V gave up 0 bases and J gave up 5 bases, with 12 bases separating them. The CDR3 length is 14 residues. From germline, CDR1 is SGHNT and CDR2 YYREEE (reference sequence). Some clones are missing from TCRdb's copy, which holds only in-frame ones; the method was immunoSEQ multiplex PCR. The data show about 35,000 clones, none appearing only once, with 0.8% to 1% held by the ten largest. This clonotype was sampled from a person between 18 and 70 years old in good health. The specimen sequenced was peripheral blood mononuclear cells. The V call is TRBV5-4, the J call TRBJ2-7; maybe TRBD1 (7 bases). Incomplete CDR3 DNA: TGTGCCAGCAGCTTGGCCGTCAGGGGGGACGAG. Translating gives CASSLAVRGDE. Given in full, the CDR3 is CASSLAVRGDEQYF.